One sample yielded the 25 T cell receptor beta chains listed below, sequenced in a study of blood T cell repertoires in COVID-19. Clones were read by immunoSEQ multiplex PCR, and TCRdb kept only the in-frame ones, dropping some. In the table there are 110,000 to 150,000 clones, approximately 80% of which are singletons. The sequenced material came from peripheral blood. The receptors come from a man between 70 and 80 years old who had recovered from COVID-19.

The chain has TRBV12-3 or TRBV12-4 and TRBJ1-5; D gene uncertain. The CDR3 sequence is 12 residues long. Trimming shortened V by 6 bases and J by 5 bases, and 8 bases separated the two germline ends. The CDR3 region has the DNA TGTGCCAGCAGATTCGGGGATCAGCCCCAGCATTTT. Protein: CASRFGDQPQHF.

The chain is built from TRBV19 and TRBJ2-7, with a tentative D call TRBD2 (6 bases). This CDR3 is built from 15 residues. V was pared by 3 bases and J by 7 bases, with 19 bases between. Germline assignment: CDR1 LNHDA and CDR2 SQIVND (reference sequence). CDR3 sequence (DNA): TGTGCCAGTAGTATTGAAGGTGTGGGGGGAGGAGAGCAGTACTTC. Its translation: CASSIEGVGGGEQYF.

The chain combines TRBV27 with TRBJ1-4, with a weak D call TRBD1 (5 bases). The CDR3 sequence is 11 residues long. Germline CDR1 reads MNHEY; CDR2 reads SMNVEV (reference sequence). V dropped 9 bases and J dropped 8 bases, with 10 bases sitting between them. The CDR3 region is CARPDSEKLFF. CDR3 sequence (DNA): TGTGCCAGACCCGACAGCGAAAAACTGTTTTTT.

The CDR3 spells CASSLSHSSSKDNSPLHF. The CDR3 nucleotides read TGTGCCAGCAGCTTAAGTCACAGTTCTTCCAAGGATAATTCACCCCTCCACTTT. The rearrangement uses TRBV11-3 and TRBJ1-6; no reliable D call. CDR1 is SGHNT, CDR2 YENEEA, per germline. Trimming cost V 2 bases and J 5 bases, with 19 bases left between them. This CDR3 comprises 18 residues. The complete variable domain, with remaining parts taken from reference TRBV11-3 and TRBJ1-6, reads EAGVVQSPRYKIIEKKQPVAFWCNPISGHNTLYWYLQNLGQGPELLIRYENEEAVDDSQLPKDRFSAERLKGVDSTLKIQPAELGDSAVYLCASSLSHSSSKDNSPLHFGNGTRLTVT.

This rearrangement joins TRBV10-2 to TRBJ2-5; TRBD2 is a possible D gene (6 bases). Trimming removed 10 bases at V and 3 bases at J, with 15 bases between. The CDR3 is 13 amino acids. Per the germline V gene, CDR1 is WSHSY and CDR2 is SAAADI. CDR3 DNA: TGCGCCACCCTGTTCGGGGGAGAAGAGACCCAGTACTTC. Translation gives CATLFGGEETQYF.

This chain uses TRBV5-1 with TRBJ1-4; D unresolved. Germline V lookup: CDR1 SGHRS, CDR2 YFSETQ. CDR3 length: 14 amino acids. V gave up 4 bases and J gave up 0 bases, with 7 bases separating them. DNA for the CDR3: TGCGCCAGCAGCCCAGTATCAACTAATGAAAAACTGTTTTTT. Protein sequence: CASSPVSTNEKLFF.

The genes are TRBV18 and TRBJ2-7; tentative D call: TRBD1 (6 bases). V lost 1 base, J lost 0 bases, and 10 bases lay in between. This CDR3 is built from 15 residues. Germline CDR1 reads KGHSH; CDR2 reads LQKENI. CDR3 sequence: CASSPLDRRSYEQYF. In DNA form, the CDR3 reads TGTGCCAGCTCACCACTAGACAGGCGCTCCTACGAGCAGTACTTC.

The rearrangement joins TRBV9 to TRBJ2-1; D is perhaps TRBD2 (5 bases). The germline V gene has CDR1 SGDLS and CDR2 YYNGEE. The CDR3 covers 15 residues. V dropped 0 bases and J dropped 6 bases, with 13 bases sitting between them. The CDR3 spells CASSVEGDYPNEQFF. CDR3 sequence (DNA): TGTGCCAGCAGCGTAGAGGGCGACTATCCCAATGAGCAGTTCTTC. The entire variable domain, with the rest obtained from reference TRBV9 and TRBJ2-1, is as follows: DSGVTQTPKHLITATGQRVTLRCSPRSGDLSVYWYQQSLDQGLQFLIQYYNGEERAKGNILERFSAQQFPDLHSELNLSSLELGDSALYFCASSVEGDYPNEQFFGPGTRLTVL.

This chain connects TRBV5-5 to TRBJ1-1; 9 bases are shared with TRBD1. CDR3 size: 16 residues. Germline CDR1 is SGHKS and CDR2 is YYEKEE (reference sequence). With 0 bases clipped from V and 4 bases from J, the junction kept 7 bases outside the gene matches. CDR3 nucleotides: TGTGCCAGCAGCTTGGGGGTGACAGGGGGAAGCACTGAAGCTTTCTTT. This sequence encodes CASSLGVTGGSTEAFF. Full variable domain (rest looked up from reference TRBV5-5 and TRBJ1-1): DAGVTQSPTHLIKTRGQQVTLRCSPISGHKSVSWYQQVLGQGPQFIFQYYEKEERGRGNFPDRFSARQFPNYSSELNVNALLLGDSALYLCASSLGVTGGSTEAFFGQGTRLTVV.

In DNA, the CDR3 is TGTGCCAGCAGCCCTGGGTACAGGGGTAGCACCGGGGAGCTGTTTTTT. Its translation: CASSPGYRGSTGELFF. This chain joins TRBV7-3 and TRBJ2-2, with 7 bases aligning to TRBD1. Germline loops: CDR1 SGHTA, CDR2 FQGTGA. V shed 5 bases and J 4 bases; nucleotides not matched to a gene: 10. The CDR3 extends over 16 amino acids.

The gene calls are TRBV12-3 or TRBV12-4 and TRBJ2-7; the D is unclear. Trimming removed 5 bases from V and 2 bases from J, with 4 bases in between. The CDR3 consists of 11 residues. CDR3 in amino acids: CASSRAYEQYF. The CDR3 coding sequence is TGTGCCAGCAGTCGAGCCTACGAGCAGTACTTC.

The chain is built from TRBV11-2 and TRBJ2-1, with TRBD2 identical over 13 bases. The CDR3 covers 14 residues. With 4 bases clipped from V and 7 bases from J, the junction kept 1 base outside the gene matches. Germline CDR1 SGHAT, CDR2 FQNNGV. The CDR3 sequence: CASSSTSGRNEQFF. In DNA form, the CDR3 reads TGTGCCAGCAGCTCGACTAGCGGGAGGAATGAGCAGTTCTTC. Based on the CDR3 plus reference TRBV11-2 and TRBJ2-1, the full variable domain is EAGVAQSPRYKIIEKRQSVAFWCNPISGHATLYWYQQILGQGPKLLIQFQNNGVVDDSQLPKDRFSAERLKGVDSTLKIQPAKLEDSAVYLCASSSTSGRNEQFFGPGTRLTVL.

The rearrangement joins TRBV29-1 to TRBJ2-3, with D perhaps matching TRBD2 (5 bases). Trimming removed 7 bases from V and 2 bases from J, with 7 bases in between. CDR1 is SQVTM and CDR2 is ANQGSEA in the germline V gene. CDR3 length equals 11 residues. This CDR3 is CSGDYTDTQYF. Here the CDR3 DNA reads TGCAGCGGTGACTACACAGATACGCAGTATTTT.

This chain connects TRBV7-9 to TRBJ2-3, with D perhaps matching TRBD1 (6 bases). Trimming left V 2 bases short and J 2 bases short, with 11 bases between. CDR1 and CDR2 (germline): SEHNR, FQNEAQ (reference sequence). The CDR3 is made up of 15 amino acids. The CDR3 loop is CASSLRTDPTDTQYF. CDR3 nucleotides: TGTGCCAGCAGCTTACGGACAGACCCCACAGATACGCAGTATTTT.

The rearrangement joins TRBV6-5 to TRBJ2-1, with 10 bases lining up with TRBD2. CDR1 MNHEY and CDR2 SVGAGI come from the germline V gene. The CDR3 has 15 amino acids. J lost 9 bases, V lost 3 bases, and 8 bases had no gene match. CDR3 in amino acids: CASSYRLAGAGEQFF. The CDR3 bases are TGTGCCAGCAGTTATAGGCTAGCGGGAGCGGGTGAGCAGTTCTTC.

V and J are TRBV6-2 or TRBV6-3 and TRBJ2-2; 12 bases fit TRBD2. CDR1 is MNHEY and CDR2 is SVGEGT in the germline V gene. The CDR3 has 18 residues. V shed 5 bases, J shed 6 bases, and the junction held 13 bases outside the gene matches. CDR3 coding DNA: TGTGCCAGCAGTCTGCCTAGCGGGAGGGCGGAACGCGCCGGGGAGCTGTTTTTT. Encoded protein: CASSLPSGRAERAGELFF.

V usage is TRBV30 and J usage is TRBJ1-1, with a possible D match to TRBD1 (6 bases). CDR1 and CDR2 from the germline V gene are GTSNPN and SVGIG (reference sequence). The CDR3 loop spans 13 amino acids. Here the CDR3 DNA reads TGTGCATCGCAAAACGGCAGGGGCACTGAAGCTTTCTTT. It codes for CASQNGRGTEAFF.

V usage is TRBV27 and J usage is TRBJ2-1; TRBD1 agrees at 9 bases. Trimming took 5 bases from V and 4 from J; bases not matched to a gene: 3. The CDR3 length is 14 residues. The germline V gene has CDR1 MNHEY and CDR2 SMNVEV (reference sequence). The CDR3 protein is CASSVGQGYNEQFF. In DNA form, the CDR3 reads TGTGCCAGCAGTGTCGGACAGGGGTACAATGAGCAGTTCTTC.

CDR3 residues: CASSIDLYGRALGEQFF. The DNA for the CDR3 is TGTGCCAGTAGTATAGATCTTTACGGGAGGGCATTGGGTGAGCAGTTCTTC. The rearrangement uses TRBV19 and TRBJ2-1, with 8 nucleotides matching TRBD2. Trimming took 0 bases from V and 9 from J; bases not matched to a gene: 13. This CDR3 contains 17 residues. CDR1 LNHDA and CDR2 SQIVND come from the germline V gene (reference sequence).

The chain links TRBV13 to TRBJ2-1, with 8 bases identical to TRBD2. J gave up 9 bases and V 5 bases, and 12 bases lay outside the gene matches. Germline V lookup: CDR1 PRHDT, CDR2 FYEKMQ (reference sequence). The CDR3 is 15 residues long. CDR3 sequence reads: CASSRKTGGPPEQFF. CDR3 DNA sequence: TGTGCCAGCAGCCGGAAAACGGGAGGGCCCCCTGAGCAGTTCTTC.

A word on this clone: Within the sample, other DNA sequences also encode this same CDR3. J is TRBJ2-7 and V is TRBV27, with 7 bases fitting TRBD1. V trimming: 5 bases; J trimming: 7 bases; junction bases outside the gene matches: 5. The germline gives CDR1 MNHEY, CDR2 SMNVEV (reference sequence). The CDR3 is made up of 12 amino acids. The CDR3 loop reads CASSPTGEEQYF. Written as DNA, the CDR3 is TGTGCCAGCAGTCCCACAGGGGAAGAGCAGTACTTC.

Details on this clone: Different DNA sequences within this sample yield the same CDR3. The V gene is TRBV5-6, the J gene TRBJ2-1, with 13 bases identical to TRBD2. Germline values: CDR1 SGHDT, CDR2 YYEEEE. The CDR3 extends over 15 amino acids. The V and J ends lost 2 bases and 5 bases, in that order; junction bases with no gene match: 1. The CDR3 DNA reads TGTGCCAGCAGCTTACTAGCGGGAGGGCACAATGAGCAGTTCTTC. The encoded protein is CASSLLAGGHNEQFF.

The gene calls are TRBV28 and TRBJ1-2; 8 bases fit TRBD1. V dropped 2 bases and J dropped 8; count of bases not matched to a gene: 4. Germline assignment: CDR1 MDHEN and CDR2 SYDVKM. The CDR3 sequence is 13 residues long. The CDR3 sequence: CASSLTGGGGYTF. Here the CDR3 DNA reads TGTGCCAGCAGTTTAACAGGGGGAGGGGGCTACACCTTC.

The rearrangement uses TRBV3-1 (or the pseudogene TRBV3-2) and TRBJ2-7; a weak D match, TRBD2 (6 bases). Trimming cost V 1 base and J 0 bases, with 10 bases left between them. The germline CDR1 and CDR2 sequences are LGHDT and YNNKEL (reference sequence). The CDR3 consists of 15 residues. CDR3 nucleotide sequence: TGTGCCAGCAGCCAAGTCCGCGGGGCCTCCTACGAGCAGTACTTC. This encodes CASSQVRGASYEQYF.

This clone was seen a few times. V gene TRBV19 combines with J gene TRBJ2-1; TRBD2 agrees at 8 bases. This CDR3 region has 13 residues. Germline V gene lookup returns CDR1 LNHDA and CDR2 SQIVND (reference sequence). The V gene end was trimmed by 7 bases and the J gene end by 8 bases; junction bases not matched to a gene: 7. The CDR3 coding sequence is TGTGCCAGTACCACGGGGGGGGGCGATGAGCAGTTCTTC. Protein: CASTTGGGDEQFF.